Following are 8 T cell receptor beta chains from one sample sequenced in a study of T cell changes during pregnancy in multiple sclerosis. The repertoire was sequenced with immunoSEQ multiplex PCR; TCRdb's copy has only in-frame clones and lacks some. The sample shows about 49,000 clones, 90% of them seen only once. The sample here was peripheral blood, taken after pregnancy. Every receptor here comes from a female donor in good health, enrolled as a control in a pregnancy study.

The chain uses TRBV21-1 and TRBJ2-5; TRBD1, the table's D call, was not compared with the DNA. TRBV21-1 is assigned pseudogene status. The CDR3 is 17 amino acids. CDR3 loop: CASGRGQGRPKKETQYF. The CDR3 coding sequence is TGTGCCAGCGGTAGGGGACAGGGAAGGCCCAAAAAAGAGACCCAGTACTTC.

The genes are TRBV9 and TRBJ2-5, with a possible D match to TRBD2 (6 bases). V lost 0 bases and J lost 5, with 14 bases in between. The V gene's germline CDR1 is SGDLS and CDR2 YYNGEE. The CDR3 loop spans 15 amino acids. This chain's CDR3 is CASSVDPTSSETQYF. DNA of the CDR3: TGTGCCAGCAGCGTAGATCCCACTAGCTCGGAGACCCAGTACTTC.

The V gene is TRBV4-1, the J gene TRBJ2-7, with 8 positions matching TRBD2. CDR1 is MGHRA, CDR2 YSYEKL, per germline. The CDR3 sequence is 15 residues long. Losses at the gene ends were 4 bases for V and 3 bases for J; bases not matched to a gene: 8. In nucleotides, the CDR3 is TGCGCCAGCAGCCTGGAGAGCGGGAGATTCTACGAGCAGTACTTC. Translation: CASSLESGRFYEQYF.

The V and J genes are TRBV9 and TRBJ2-5; 8 bases align to TRBD2. Trimming removed 3 bases from V and 4 bases from J; junction bases left unmatched: 14. The V gene's germline CDR1 is SGDLS and CDR2 YYNGEE. The CDR3 length is 17 residues. CDR3 nucleotide sequence: TGTGCCAGCAGCGGCCCTCCTGCTGGTCGGGGGGGAGAGACCCAGTACTTC. This sequence encodes CASSGPPAGRGGETQYF.

V is TRBV6-1 and J is TRBJ2-1, with D maybe TRBD2 (5 bases). Trimming stripped 7 bases from V and 1 base from J, with 8 bases between. This CDR3 comprises 13 residues. From germline, CDR1 is MNHNS and CDR2 SASEGT. CDR3 DNA: TGTGCCAGCAACTGGGAGTCCTACAATGAGCAGTTCTTC. Amino acid sequence: CASNWESYNEQFF.

The V and J genes are TRBV9 and TRBJ1-2, with D perhaps matching TRBD1 (6 bases). Germline-derived CDR1 and CDR2 are SGDLS and YYNGEE. This CDR3 comprises 16 residues. The germline V and J ends were trimmed by 4 bases and 1 base, with 17 bases remaining between them. The CDR3 sequence: CASSPREGVLNYGYTF. In nucleotides, the CDR3 is TGTGCCAGCAGCCCCCGGGAGGGGGTCCTTAACTATGGCTACACCTTC.

CDR3: CATTPIFAGVANYGYTF. CDR3 in DNA: TGTGCCACCACCCCGATTTTCGCAGGGGTAGCTAACTATGGCTACACCTTC. The rearrangement links TRBV27 to TRBJ1-2; tentative D call: TRBD1 (6 bases). The CDR3 length is 17 residues. CDR1 is MNHEY and CDR2 is SMNVEV in the germline V gene (reference sequence). V lost 10 bases to trimming and J lost 0 bases, with 24 bases between them.

J is TRBJ1-1 and V is TRBV6-1, with a possible D match to TRBD1 (5 bases). CDR1 MNHNS and CDR2 SASEGT come from the germline V gene. The V gene lost 7 bases and the J gene lost 0 bases, with 12 bases spanning the gap. The CDR3 loop spans 14 amino acids. CDR3 coding DNA: TGTGCCAGCACTCCAGGGTCGATGAACACTGAAGCTTTCTTT. It is translated as CASTPGSMNTEAFF.